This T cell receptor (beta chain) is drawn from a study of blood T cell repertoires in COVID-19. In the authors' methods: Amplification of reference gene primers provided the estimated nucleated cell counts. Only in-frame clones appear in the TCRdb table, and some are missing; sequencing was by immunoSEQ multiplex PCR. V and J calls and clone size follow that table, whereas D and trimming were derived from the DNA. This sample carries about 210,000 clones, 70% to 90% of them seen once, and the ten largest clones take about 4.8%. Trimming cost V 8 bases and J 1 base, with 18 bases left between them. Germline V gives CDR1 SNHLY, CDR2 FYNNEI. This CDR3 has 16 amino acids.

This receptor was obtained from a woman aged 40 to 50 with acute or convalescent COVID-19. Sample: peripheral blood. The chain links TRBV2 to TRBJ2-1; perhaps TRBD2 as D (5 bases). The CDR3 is CASQLTSGLSYNEQFF. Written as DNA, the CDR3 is TGTGCCAGCCAGCTAACAAGCGGCCTTTCCTACAATGAGCAGTTCTTC.